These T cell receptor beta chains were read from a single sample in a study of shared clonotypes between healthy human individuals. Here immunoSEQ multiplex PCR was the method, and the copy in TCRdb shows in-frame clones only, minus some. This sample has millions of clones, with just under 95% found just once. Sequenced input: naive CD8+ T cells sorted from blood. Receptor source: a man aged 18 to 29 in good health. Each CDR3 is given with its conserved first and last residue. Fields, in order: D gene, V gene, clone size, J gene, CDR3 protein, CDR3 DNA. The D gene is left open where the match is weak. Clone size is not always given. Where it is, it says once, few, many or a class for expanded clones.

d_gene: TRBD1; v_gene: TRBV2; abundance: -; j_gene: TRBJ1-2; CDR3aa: CASRPQGIDGYTF; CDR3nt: TGTGCCAGCAGACCACAGGGGATAGATGGCTACACCTTC
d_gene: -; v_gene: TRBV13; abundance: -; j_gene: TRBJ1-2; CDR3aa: CASSLAAGNLYGYTF; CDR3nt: TGTGCCAGCAGCTTAGCGGCAGGGAACCTCTATGGCTACACCTTC
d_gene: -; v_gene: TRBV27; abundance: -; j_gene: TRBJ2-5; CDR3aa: CASSPLGGGETQYF; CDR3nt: TGTGCCAGCAGCCCCTTGGGGGGAGGCGAGACCCAGTACTTC
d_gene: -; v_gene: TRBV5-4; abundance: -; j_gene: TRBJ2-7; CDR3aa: CASSLDSPSYEQYF; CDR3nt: TGTGCCAGCAGCTTGGACAGCCCATCCTACGAGCAGTACTTC
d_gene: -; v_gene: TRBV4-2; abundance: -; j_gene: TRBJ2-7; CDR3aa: CASSQEDSSYEQYF; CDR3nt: TGTGCCAGCAGCCAAGAGGACAGTAGCTACGAGCAGTACTTC
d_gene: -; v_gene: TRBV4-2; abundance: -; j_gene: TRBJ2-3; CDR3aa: CASSPGSTDTQYF; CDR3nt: TGTGCCAGCAGCCCAGGGAGCACAGATACGCAGTATTTT
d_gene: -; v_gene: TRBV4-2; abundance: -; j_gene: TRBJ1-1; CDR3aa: CASSLNLAGEDTEAFF; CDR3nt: TGTGCCAGCAGCCTCAACCTCGCAGGTGAGGACACTGAAGCTTTCTTT
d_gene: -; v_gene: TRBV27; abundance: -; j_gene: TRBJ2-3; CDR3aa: CASSFLLGTDTQYF; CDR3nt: TGTGCCAGCAGTTTCCTGCTGGGTACAGATACGCAGTATTTT
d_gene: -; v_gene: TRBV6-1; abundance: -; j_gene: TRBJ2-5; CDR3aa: CASIGGVFQETQYF; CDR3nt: TGTGCCAGCATCGGCGGCGTCTTCCAAGAGACCCAGTACTTC
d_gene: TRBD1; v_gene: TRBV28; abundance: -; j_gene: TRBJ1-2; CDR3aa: CASSPRTGGPLNYGYTF; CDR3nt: TGTGCCAGCAGTCCCCGGACAGGGGGCCCTCTTAACTATGGCTACACCTTC
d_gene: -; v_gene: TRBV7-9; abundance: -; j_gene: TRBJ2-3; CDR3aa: CASSYSTSTDTQYF; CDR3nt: TGTGCCAGCAGCTACTCGACAAGCACAGATACGCAGTATTTT
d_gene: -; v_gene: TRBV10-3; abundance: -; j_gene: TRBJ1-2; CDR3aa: CAISEPPGQRWGYTF; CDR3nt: TGTGCCATCAGTGAGCCCCCCGGACAGCGGTGGGGCTACACCTTC
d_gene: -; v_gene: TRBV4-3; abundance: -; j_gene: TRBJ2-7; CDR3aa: CASSQDATGPSSYEQYF; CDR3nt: TGCGCCAGCAGCCAAGACGCAACTGGGCCTTCTTCCTACGAGCAGTACTTC
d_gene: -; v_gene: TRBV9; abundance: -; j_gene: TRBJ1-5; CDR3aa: CASAGYSNQPQHF; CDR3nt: TGTGCCAGTGCGGGGTATAGCAATCAGCCCCAGCATTTT
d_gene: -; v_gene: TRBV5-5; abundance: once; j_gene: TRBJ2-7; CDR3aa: CASSWTLVGSYEQYF; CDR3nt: TGTGCCAGCAGCTGGACGCTAGTTGGGTCCTACGAGCAGTACTTC
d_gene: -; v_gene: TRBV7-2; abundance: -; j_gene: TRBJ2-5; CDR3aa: CASSLASETQYF; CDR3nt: TGTGCCAGCAGCTTAGCGTCGGAGACCCAGTACTTC
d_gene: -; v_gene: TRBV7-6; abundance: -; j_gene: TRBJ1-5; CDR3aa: CASSLGGGSQPQHF; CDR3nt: TGTGCCAGCAGCTTAGGAGGGGGATCTCAGCCCCAGCATTTT
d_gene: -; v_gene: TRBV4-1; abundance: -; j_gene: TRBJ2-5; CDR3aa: CASSQVLGETQYF; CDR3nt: TGCGCCAGCAGCCAAGTCCTTGGGGAGACCCAGTACTTC
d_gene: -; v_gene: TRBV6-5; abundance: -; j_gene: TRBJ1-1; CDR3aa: CASSYGPSTEAFF; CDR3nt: TGTGCCAGCAGTTACGGCCCCAGCACTGAAGCTTTCTTT
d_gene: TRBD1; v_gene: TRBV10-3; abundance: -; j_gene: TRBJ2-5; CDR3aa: CAIREGQTQETQYF; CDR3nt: TGTGCCATCAGAGAGGGACAGACACAAGAGACCCAGTACTTC
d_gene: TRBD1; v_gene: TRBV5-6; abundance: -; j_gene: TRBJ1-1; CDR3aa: CASSGTGGAVNTEAFF; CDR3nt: TGTGCCAGCAGCGGGACAGGGGGGGCAGTGAACACTGAAGCTTTCTTT
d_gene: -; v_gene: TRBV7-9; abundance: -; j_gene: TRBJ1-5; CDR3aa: CASSLPDSEETQHF; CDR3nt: TGTGCCAGCAGCTTACCAGACAGTGAGGAAACCCAGCATTTT
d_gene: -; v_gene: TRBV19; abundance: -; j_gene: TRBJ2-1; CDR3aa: CASSTLALSGWNEQFF; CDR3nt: TGTGCCAGTAGTACTCTAGCGCTCTCGGGTTGGAATGAGCAGTTCTTC
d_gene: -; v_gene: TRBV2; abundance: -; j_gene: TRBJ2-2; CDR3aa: CASSEEGEQAGTGELFF; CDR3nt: TGTGCCAGCAGTGAAGAAGGCGAACAGGCGGGCACCGGGGAGCTGTTTTTT
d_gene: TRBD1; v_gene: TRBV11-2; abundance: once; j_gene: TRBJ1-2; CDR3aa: CASSYAGTGNGYTF; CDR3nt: TGTGCCAGCAGCTACGCCGGGACAGGGAATGGCTACACCTTC
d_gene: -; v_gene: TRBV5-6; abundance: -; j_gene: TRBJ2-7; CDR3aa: CASSLAGVTYEQYF; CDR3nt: TGTGCCAGCAGCTTAGCAGGGGTAACCTACGAGCAGTACTTC
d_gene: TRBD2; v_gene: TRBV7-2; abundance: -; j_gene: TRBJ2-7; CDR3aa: CASSSFDRREAGYEQYF; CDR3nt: TGTGCCAGCAGCTCTTTCGACCGGCGGGAGGCAGGTTACGAGCAGTACTTC